A selection of T cell receptor beta chains follows, all from one sample in a study of CD8 T cells in Susac syndrome. Via MiXCR, TCRdb re-called the immunoSEQ multiplex PCR reads, giving one row per CDR3 protein. The profile shows 200,000 to 300,000 distinct CDR3 sequences, about 95% of them singletons. Sequencing input: CD4+ T cells from PBMCs. The receptors shown here come from a human donor with Susac syndrome. Both conserved end residues are part of each CDR3. A D gene is named only where the DNA matches it firmly. Size tells how often a clone was seen (once, few, many) or the class of an expanded clone, and some rows leave it out.

size: -
J: TRBJ2-7
V: TRBV20-1
length: 15
D: TRBD2
DNA: TGCAGTGCTAGACCTATAGCGGGAGGGCCTTACGAGCAGTACTTC
CDR3: CSARPIAGGPYEQYF

size: -
J: TRBJ2-1
V: TRBV6-5
length: 12
D: -
DNA: TGTGCCAGCAGGGGAGCGCGGCGTGAGCAGTTCTTC
CDR3: CASRGARREQFF

size: -
J: TRBJ2-1
V: TRBV7-2
length: 12
D: -
DNA: TGTGCCAGCAGCCCCGGGCCGCATGAGCAGTTCTTC
CDR3: CASSPGPHEQFF

size: -
J: TRBJ2-1
V: TRBV7-9
length: 15
D: -
DNA: TGTGCCAGCAGCTTAGCCCAGGGGTTGGATCATGAGCAGTTCTTC
CDR3: CASSLAQGLDHEQFF

size: -
J: TRBJ2-7
V: TRBV29-1
length: 13
D: -
DNA: TGCAGCGTTGAAGGGTTAGGCAGCTACGAGCAGTACTTC
CDR3: CSVEGLGSYEQYF

size: -
J: TRBJ2-3
V: TRBV14
length: 16
D: TRBD2
DNA: TGTGCCAGCAGCCTACTAGCGGGAGAGGGCACAGATACGCAGTATTTT
CDR3: CASSLLAGEGTDTQYF

size: -
J: TRBJ2-3
V: TRBV29-1
length: 12
D: -
DNA: TGCAGCGTCCTGTGGCTAGCAGATACGCAGTATTTT
CDR3: CSVLWLADTQYF

size: once
J: TRBJ2-2
V: TRBV7-8
length: 15
D: -
DNA: TGTGCCAGCAGCTTAGACAACTGGGGCGACGGGGAGCTGTTTTTT
CDR3: CASSLDNWGDGELFF

size: -
J: TRBJ2-7
V: TRBV4-1
length: 16
D: -
DNA: TGCGCCAGCAGCCAAGGTACAGGGTGGGGCTCCTACGAGCAGTACTTC
CDR3: CASSQGTGWGSYEQYF

size: -
J: TRBJ2-2
V: TRBV20-1
length: 15
D: -
DNA: TGCAGTGCTAGAGTCTACGGCTCGAACACCGGGGAGCTGTTTTTT
CDR3: CSARVYGSNTGELFF

size: -
J: TRBJ1-3
V: TRBV29-1
length: 14
D: -
DNA: TGCAGCGTTGAACCTGACAACTCTGGAAACACCATATATTTT
CDR3: CSVEPDNSGNTIYF

size: -
J: TRBJ1-1
V: TRBV7-2
length: 14
D: -
DNA: TGTGCCAGCAGCTTTAGGATAGGGACCACTGAAGCTTTCTTT
CDR3: CASSFRIGTTEAFF

size: few
J: TRBJ2-5
V: TRBV12-2
length: 13
D: -
DNA: TGTGCAAGTCGCGGACAGGGCGGGGAGACCCAGTACTTC
CDR3: CASRGQGGETQYF

size: -
J: TRBJ2-3
V: TRBV5-1
length: 15
D: -
DNA: TGCGCCAGCAGCTCCAGCGTTTCCCTCACAGATACGCAGTATTTT
CDR3: CASSSSVSLTDTQYF

size: once
J: TRBJ1-3
V: TRBV9
length: 14
D: -
DNA: TGTGCCAGCAGCGATCAGGTATATGGAAACACCATATATTTT
CDR3: CASSDQVYGNTIYF

size: -
J: TRBJ1-1
V: TRBV12-5
length: 11
D: -
DNA: TGTGCTAGTGGAATTAACACTGAAGCTTTCTTT
CDR3: CASGINTEAFF

size: -
J: TRBJ2-3
V: TRBV2
length: 13
D: -
DNA: TGTGCCAGCATAGCCCGACCCACAGATACGCAGTATTTT
CDR3: CASIARPTDTQYF

size: -
J: TRBJ1-1
V: TRBV18
length: 14
D: -
DNA: TGTGCCAGCTCACCAGGGCAGGCTGACACTGAAGCTTTCTTT
CDR3: CASSPGQADTEAFF

size: -
J: TRBJ1-2
V: TRBV3-1
length: 14
D: -
DNA: TGTGCCAGCAGCCTGCGGCGGGGCGCCGGTGGCTACACCTTC
CDR3: CASSLRRGAGGYTF

size: -
J: TRBJ2-4
V: TRBV25-1
length: 14
D: -
DNA: TGTGCCAGCAGATCTGCTCTAGCCAAAAACATTCAGTACTTC
CDR3: CASRSALAKNIQYF

size: -
J: TRBJ2-5
V: TRBV30
length: 14
D: TRBD2
DNA: TGTGCCTGGAACGCGGGAGGGCTGCAAGAGACCCAGTACTTC
CDR3: CAWNAGGLQETQYF

size: -
J: TRBJ1-2
V: TRBV10-3
length: 12
D: -
DNA: TGTGCCATCAGTGAGTCGGGGGGAGGTGGCACCTTC
CDR3: CAISESGGGGTF

size: -
J: TRBJ1-2
V: TRBV5-1
length: 16
D: -
DNA: TGCGCCAGCAGCTTGGCCGGCGTAAGGACCACCTATGGCTACACCTTC
CDR3: CASSLAGVRTTYGYTF

size: -
J: TRBJ1-2
V: TRBV20-1
length: 14
D: TRBD1
DNA: TGCAGTGCTAAGGGACAGAGAGCTAACTATGGCTACACCTTC
CDR3: CSAKGQRANYGYTF

size: -
J: TRBJ1-1
V: TRBV4-1
length: 17
D: TRBD1
DNA: TGCGCCAGCAGCCAAGAATTGGAGGGGGCGCGCGACACTGAAGCTTTCTTT
CDR3: CASSQELEGARDTEAFF

size: -
J: TRBJ1-5
V: TRBV19
length: 13
D: TRBD1
DNA: TGTGCCAGTAGTCGACAGGGAGAGGGTCCCCAGCATTTT
CDR3: CASSRQGEGPQHF

size: -
J: TRBJ1-5
V: TRBV29-1
length: 16
D: -
DNA: TGCAGCGTTGAAGTACGATTGCGGGGGATCCATCAGCCCCAGCATTTT
CDR3: CSVEVRLRGIHQPQHF

size: -
J: TRBJ1-2
V: TRBV12-3/TRBV12-4
length: 13
D: -
DNA: TGTGCCAGCAGCCGCGGGGGGTCCTATGGCTACACCTTC
CDR3: CASSRGGSYGYTF

size: -
J: TRBJ2-6
V: TRBV18
length: 18
D: -
DNA: TGTGCCAGCTCACCACGGGAGTCCTTGGGCTCTGGGGCCAACGTCCTGACTTTC
CDR3: CASSPRESLGSGANVLTF

size: -
J: TRBJ2-5
V: TRBV25-1
length: 16
D: TRBD2
DNA: TGTGCCAGCAGTGAACCCGGACTAGCGAGACGGCAGACCCAGTACTTC
CDR3: CASSEPGLARRQTQYF

size: -
J: TRBJ2-5
V: TRBV28
length: 18
D: TRBD2
DNA: TGTGCCAGCAGTTCCTCCTTACTAGCGGGGGGAGTTGGGGAGGCCCAGTACTTC
CDR3: CASSSSLLAGGVGEAQYF

size: -
J: TRBJ1-1
V: TRBV7-3
length: 15
D: -
DNA: TGTGCCAGCAGCGTTGAGGGGCACGAGAACACTGAAGCTTTCTTT
CDR3: CASSVEGHENTEAFF

size: -
J: TRBJ1-2
V: TRBV6-5
length: 13
D: TRBD1
DNA: TGTGCCAGCAGAGGACAGGGACCCTATGGCTACACCTTC
CDR3: CASRGQGPYGYTF

size: -
J: TRBJ1-1
V: TRBV28
length: 15
D: TRBD1
DNA: TGTGCCAGCAGTTCGAGCGGGACAGAGAACACTGAAGCTTTCTTT
CDR3: CASSSSGTENTEAFF

size: -
J: TRBJ2-1
V: TRBV12-3/TRBV12-4
length: 12
D: -
DNA: TGTGCCAGCAGTGGGCCCTACAATGAGCAGTTCTTC
CDR3: CASSGPYNEQFF

size: -
J: TRBJ2-2
V: TRBV27
length: 14
D: -
DNA: TGTGCCAGCAGCCCTTCGAGGCCCACCGGGGAGCTGTTTTTT
CDR3: CASSPSRPTGELFF

size: -
J: TRBJ2-7
V: TRBV13
length: 15
D: TRBD2
DNA: TGTGCCAGCAGCCCGTGGACTAGCGGTTCCTACGAGCAGTACTTC
CDR3: CASSPWTSGSYEQYF

size: once
J: TRBJ2-2
V: TRBV7-9
length: 13
D: -
DNA: TGTGCCAGCAGGCAGGCCGCTCACGGGGAGCTGTTTTTT
CDR3: CASRQAAHGELFF

size: -
J: TRBJ2-2
V: TRBV7-8
length: 17
D: TRBD2
DNA: TGTGCCAGCAGCTCCAGACTAGCGGGAGGGAACACCGGGGAGCTGTTTTTT
CDR3: CASSSRLAGGNTGELFF

size: -
J: TRBJ2-1
V: TRBV18
length: 15
D: TRBD2
DNA: TGTGCCAGCTCACCCCGGGAGCGGGGCTACAATGAGCAGTTCTTC
CDR3: CASSPRERGYNEQFF

size: -
J: TRBJ1-2
V: TRBV30
length: 13
D: -
DNA: TGTGCCTGGAGTGTGGGGCCGGCCCGTGGCTACACCTTC
CDR3: CAWSVGPARGYTF

size: -
J: TRBJ2-3
V: TRBV20-1
length: 12
D: -
DNA: TGCAGTGCTAGGGCGGGAACAGATACGCAGTATTTT
CDR3: CSARAGTDTQYF

size: -
J: TRBJ2-1
V: TRBV9
length: 14
D: TRBD1
DNA: TGTGCCAGCAGCCCGGGACAGAATACTCATGAGCAGTTCTTC
CDR3: CASSPGQNTHEQFF

size: -
J: TRBJ2-5
V: TRBV9
length: 19
D: TRBD2
DNA: TGTGCCAGCAGCCCCCCTCGAGGCGTCATAGCGGGAGTCGGAGAGACCCAGTACTTC
CDR3: CASSPPRGVIAGVGETQYF

size: -
J: TRBJ2-5
V: TRBV20-1
length: 15
D: TRBD2
DNA: TGCAGTGCTACCTCCCTACTAGCGGGAGTAGAGACCCAGTACTTC
CDR3: CSATSLLAGVETQYF

size: -
J: TRBJ2-5
V: TRBV10-3
length: 15
D: TRBD2
DNA: TGTGCCATCAGCCCGACTAGCGGGGGTCGGGAGACCCAGTACTTC
CDR3: CAISPTSGGRETQYF

size: -
J: TRBJ2-5
V: TRBV7-7
length: 14
D: -
DNA: TGTGCTGGCCCTCTCCCGGATACGCAAGAGACCCAGTACTTC
CDR3: CAGPLPDTQETQYF

size: -
J: TRBJ2-1
V: TRBV20-1
length: 10
D: -
DNA: TGCAGTGCCGACTACAATGAGCAGTTCTTC
CDR3: CSADYNEQFF